This passage covers 9 T cell receptor beta chains from one sample sequenced in a study of memory CD4+ T cells and cytomegalovirus serostatus. Profiled with immunoSEQ multiplex PCR; TCRdb holds only in-frame clones, not every one. Counted here are 27,000 or so clones, about 70% occurring once; the ten biggest clones make up 0.95% to 1.1%. Single viable CD3+CD4+CD8-CD45RO+ cells were sorted as the memory CD4+ T cells. Input material: memory CD4+ T cells from blood. These receptors all come from an adult in good health and CMV-seronegative.

The chain employs TRBV18 and TRBJ1-1, with 12 bases lining up with TRBD1. This CDR3 has 16 amino acids. The V gene's germline CDR1 is KGHSH and CDR2 LQKENI. The ends lost 3 bases at V and 11 bases at J; junction bases unmatched: 13. CDR3 bases: TGTGCCAGCTCACCTGGGACAGGGGGCCGATTGGGGGAGGCTTTCTTT. Its translation is CASSPGTGGRLGEAFF. The whole variable domain, remainder taken from reference TRBV18 and TRBJ1-1, is NAGVMQNPRHLVRRRGQEARLRCSPMKGHSHVYWYRQLPEEGLKFMVYLQKENIIDESGMPKERFSAEFPKEGPSILRIQQVVRGDSAAYFCASSPGTGGRLGEAFFGQGTRLTVV.

The J gene is TRBJ2-1, the V gene TRBV6-6; 11 bases are a match to TRBD2. With V trimmed by 2 bases and J by 3 bases, 0 bases remained unmatched. CDR1 and CDR2 (germline): MNHNY, SVGAGI (reference sequence). This CDR3 comprises 15 residues. In DNA, the CDR3 is TGTGCCAGCAGTTACGGGACTAGCGGCTACAATGAGCAGTTCTTC. Its translation: CASSYGTSGYNEQFF.

The V call is TRBV5-5, the J call TRBJ1-2, with TRBD1 matching 7 bases. Germline V CDR1 and CDR2: SGHKS, YYEKEE (reference sequence). The junction had 18 bases not matched to a gene; V was cut back by 4 bases and J by 6 bases. The CDR3 is 17 residues long. The CDR3 DNA reads TGTGCCAGCAGCAAGTTCCCAACGGGACAGCTAAGCGATGGCTACACCTTC. Translation: CASSKFPTGQLSDGYTF.

This chain connects TRBV19 to TRBJ2-3; 8 positions match TRBD2. The CDR3 has 16 amino acids. Trimming removed 6 bases from V and 4 bases from J; junction bases left unmatched: 12. The germline gives CDR1 LNHDA, CDR2 SQIVND (reference sequence). The CDR3 region is CASSSFTGLVADTQYF. CDR3 nucleotide sequence: TGTGCCAGTAGCTCATTTACGGGACTAGTCGCAGATACGCAGTATTTT.

The chain employs TRBV6-5 and TRBJ1-1, with TRBD1 as a possible D gene (6 bases). The CDR3 length is 14 residues. V was clipped by 6 bases and J by 0 bases, with 11 bases between them. The V gene's germline CDR1 is MNHEY and CDR2 SVGAGI. The CDR3 sequence: CASRRQVMNTEAFF. CDR3 DNA sequence: TGTGCCAGCAGGCGACAGGTAATGAACACTGAAGCTTTCTTT.

This sequence joins TRBV2 and TRBJ1-2, with a weak D call TRBD1 (6 bases). From germline, CDR1 is SNHLY and CDR2 FYNNEI. This CDR3 is 13 amino acids long. Trimming shortened V by 7 bases and J by 0 bases, and 9 bases separated the two germline ends. The CDR3 protein is CASKRDTNYGYTF. The CDR3 DNA is TGTGCCAGCAAGAGGGACACTAACTATGGCTACACCTTC.

V gene TRBV19 combines with J gene TRBJ2-3; 9 nucleotides align to TRBD1. Germline CDR1 LNHDA, CDR2 SQIVND (reference sequence). Germline trimming cut 6 bases from V and 3 bases from J; bases unmatched to any gene: 13. The CDR3 contains 17 residues. CDR3 nucleotides: TGTGCCAGTAGCGTAGGTGGGGGACAGGGTGCGACAGATACGCAGTATTTT. It yields the protein CASSVGGGQGATDTQYF.

The chain links TRBV4-1 to TRBJ1-2, with D perhaps TRBD1 (5 bases). The CDR3 consists of 15 residues. Germline CDR1 reads MGHRA; CDR2 reads YSYEKL. The V gene lost 0 bases and the J gene lost 5 bases, with 13 bases spanning the gap. Here the CDR3 reads CASSQDRGPGYGYTF. The CDR3 coding sequence is TGCGCCAGCAGCCAAGATCGGGGCCCAGGGTATGGCTACACCTTC.

This CDR3 is CASSPSHGALAKNIQYF. CDR3 DNA sequence: TGCGCCAGCAGCCCCTCGCATGGAGCCCTAGCCAAAAACATTCAGTACTTC. V usage is TRBV4-3 and J usage is TRBJ2-4; D uncertain. Trimming shortened V by 4 bases and J by 0 bases, and 16 bases separated the two germline ends. Germline CDR1 and CDR2: LGHNA and YSLEER. The CDR3 has 17 amino acids.